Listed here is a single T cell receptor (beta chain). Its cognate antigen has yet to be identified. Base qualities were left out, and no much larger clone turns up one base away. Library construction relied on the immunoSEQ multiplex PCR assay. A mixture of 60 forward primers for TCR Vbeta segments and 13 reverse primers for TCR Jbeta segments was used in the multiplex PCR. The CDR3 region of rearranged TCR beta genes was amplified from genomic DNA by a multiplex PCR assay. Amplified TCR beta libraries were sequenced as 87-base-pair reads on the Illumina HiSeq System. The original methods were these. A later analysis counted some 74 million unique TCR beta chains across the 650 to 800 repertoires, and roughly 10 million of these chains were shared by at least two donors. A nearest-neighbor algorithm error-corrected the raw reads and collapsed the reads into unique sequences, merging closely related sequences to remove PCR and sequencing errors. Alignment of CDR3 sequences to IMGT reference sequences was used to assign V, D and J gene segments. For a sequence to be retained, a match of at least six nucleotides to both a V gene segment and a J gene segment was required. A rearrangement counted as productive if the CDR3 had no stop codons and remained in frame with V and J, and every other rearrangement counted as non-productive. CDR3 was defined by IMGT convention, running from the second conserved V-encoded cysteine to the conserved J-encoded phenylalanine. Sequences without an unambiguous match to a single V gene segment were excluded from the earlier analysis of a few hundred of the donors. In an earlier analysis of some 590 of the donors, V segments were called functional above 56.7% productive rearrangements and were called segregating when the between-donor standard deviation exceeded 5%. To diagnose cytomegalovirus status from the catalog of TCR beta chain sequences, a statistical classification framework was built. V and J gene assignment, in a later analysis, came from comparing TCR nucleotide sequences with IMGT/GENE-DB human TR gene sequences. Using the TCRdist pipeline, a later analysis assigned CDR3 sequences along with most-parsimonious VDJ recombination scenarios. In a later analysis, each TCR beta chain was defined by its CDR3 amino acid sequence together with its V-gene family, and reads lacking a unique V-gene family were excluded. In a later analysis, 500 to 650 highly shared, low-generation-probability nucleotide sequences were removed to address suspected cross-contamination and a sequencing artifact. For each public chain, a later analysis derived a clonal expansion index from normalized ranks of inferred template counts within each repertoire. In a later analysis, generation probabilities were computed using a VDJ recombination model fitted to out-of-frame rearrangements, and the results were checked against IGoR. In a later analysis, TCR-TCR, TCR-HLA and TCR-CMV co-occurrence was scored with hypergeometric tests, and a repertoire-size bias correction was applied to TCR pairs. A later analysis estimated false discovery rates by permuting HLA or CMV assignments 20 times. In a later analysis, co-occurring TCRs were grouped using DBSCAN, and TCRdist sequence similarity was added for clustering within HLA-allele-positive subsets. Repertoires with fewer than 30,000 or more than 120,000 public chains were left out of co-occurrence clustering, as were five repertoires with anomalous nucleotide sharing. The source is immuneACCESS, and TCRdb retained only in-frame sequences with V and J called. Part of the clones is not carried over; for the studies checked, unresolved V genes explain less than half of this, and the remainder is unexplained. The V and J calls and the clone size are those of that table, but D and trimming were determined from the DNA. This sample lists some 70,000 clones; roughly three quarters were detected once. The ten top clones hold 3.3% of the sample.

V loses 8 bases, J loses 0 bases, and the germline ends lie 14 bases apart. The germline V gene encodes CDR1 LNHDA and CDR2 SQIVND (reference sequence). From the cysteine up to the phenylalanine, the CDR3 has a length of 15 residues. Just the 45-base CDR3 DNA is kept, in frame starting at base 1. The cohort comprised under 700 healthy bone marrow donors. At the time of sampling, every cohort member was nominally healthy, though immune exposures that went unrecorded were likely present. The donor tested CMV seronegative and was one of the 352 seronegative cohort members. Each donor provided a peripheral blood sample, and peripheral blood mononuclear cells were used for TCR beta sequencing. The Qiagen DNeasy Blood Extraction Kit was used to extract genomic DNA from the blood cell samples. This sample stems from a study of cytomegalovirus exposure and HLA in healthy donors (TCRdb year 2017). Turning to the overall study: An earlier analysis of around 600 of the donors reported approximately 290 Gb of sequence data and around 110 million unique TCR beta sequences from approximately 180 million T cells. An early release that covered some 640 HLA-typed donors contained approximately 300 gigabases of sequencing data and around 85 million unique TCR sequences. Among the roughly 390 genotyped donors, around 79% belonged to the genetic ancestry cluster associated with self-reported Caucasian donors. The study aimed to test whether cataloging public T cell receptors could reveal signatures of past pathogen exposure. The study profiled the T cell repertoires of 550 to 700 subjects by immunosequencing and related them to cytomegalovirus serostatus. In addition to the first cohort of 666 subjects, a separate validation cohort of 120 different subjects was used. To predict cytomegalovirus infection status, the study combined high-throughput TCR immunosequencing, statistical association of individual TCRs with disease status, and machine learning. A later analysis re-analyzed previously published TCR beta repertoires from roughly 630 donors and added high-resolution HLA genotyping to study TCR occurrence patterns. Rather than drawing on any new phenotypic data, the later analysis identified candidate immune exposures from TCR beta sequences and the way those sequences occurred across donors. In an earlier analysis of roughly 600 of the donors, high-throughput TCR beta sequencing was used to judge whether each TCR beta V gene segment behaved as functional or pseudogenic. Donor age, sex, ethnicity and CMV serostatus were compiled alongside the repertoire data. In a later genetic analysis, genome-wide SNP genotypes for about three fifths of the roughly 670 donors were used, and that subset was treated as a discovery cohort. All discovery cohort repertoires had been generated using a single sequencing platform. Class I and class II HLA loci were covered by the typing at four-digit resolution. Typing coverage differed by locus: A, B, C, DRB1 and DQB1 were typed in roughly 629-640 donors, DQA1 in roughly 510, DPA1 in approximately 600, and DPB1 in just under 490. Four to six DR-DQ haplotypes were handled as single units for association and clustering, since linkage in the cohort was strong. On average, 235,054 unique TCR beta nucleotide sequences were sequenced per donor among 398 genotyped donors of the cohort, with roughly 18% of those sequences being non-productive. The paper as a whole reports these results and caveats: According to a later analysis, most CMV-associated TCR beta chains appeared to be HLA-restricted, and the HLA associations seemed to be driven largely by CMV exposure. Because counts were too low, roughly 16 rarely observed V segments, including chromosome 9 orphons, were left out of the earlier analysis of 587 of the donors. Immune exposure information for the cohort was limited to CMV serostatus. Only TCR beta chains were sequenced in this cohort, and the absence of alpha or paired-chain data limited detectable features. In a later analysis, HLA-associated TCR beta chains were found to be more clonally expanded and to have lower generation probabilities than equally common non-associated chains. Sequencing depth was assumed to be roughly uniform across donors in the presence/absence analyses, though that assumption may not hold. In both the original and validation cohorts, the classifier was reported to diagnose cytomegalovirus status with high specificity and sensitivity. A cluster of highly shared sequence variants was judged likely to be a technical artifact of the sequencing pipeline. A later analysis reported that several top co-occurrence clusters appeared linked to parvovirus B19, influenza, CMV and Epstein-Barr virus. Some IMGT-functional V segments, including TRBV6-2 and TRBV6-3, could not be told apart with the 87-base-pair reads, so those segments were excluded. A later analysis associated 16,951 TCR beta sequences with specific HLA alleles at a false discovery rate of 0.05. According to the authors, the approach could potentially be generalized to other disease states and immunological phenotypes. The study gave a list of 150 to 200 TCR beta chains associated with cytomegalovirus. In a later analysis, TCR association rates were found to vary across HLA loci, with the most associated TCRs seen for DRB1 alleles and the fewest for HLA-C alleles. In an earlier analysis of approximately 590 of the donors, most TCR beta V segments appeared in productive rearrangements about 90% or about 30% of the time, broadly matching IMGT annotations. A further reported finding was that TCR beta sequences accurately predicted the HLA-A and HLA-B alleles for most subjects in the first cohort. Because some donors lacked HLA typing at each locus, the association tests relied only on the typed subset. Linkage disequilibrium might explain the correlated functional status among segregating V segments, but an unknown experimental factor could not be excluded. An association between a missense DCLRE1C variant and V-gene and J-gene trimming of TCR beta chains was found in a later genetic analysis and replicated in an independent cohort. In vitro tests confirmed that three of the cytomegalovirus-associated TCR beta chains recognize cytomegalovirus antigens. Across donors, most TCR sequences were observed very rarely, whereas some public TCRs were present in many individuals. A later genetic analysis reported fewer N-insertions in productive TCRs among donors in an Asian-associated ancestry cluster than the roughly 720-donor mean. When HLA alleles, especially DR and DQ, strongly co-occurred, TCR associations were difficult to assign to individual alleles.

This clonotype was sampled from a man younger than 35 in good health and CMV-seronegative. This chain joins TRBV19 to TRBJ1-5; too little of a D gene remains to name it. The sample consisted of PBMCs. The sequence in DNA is TGTGCCAGTCGGTTGGTCGGGAATAGCAATCAGCCCCAGCATTTT. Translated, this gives CASRLVGNSNQPQHF.